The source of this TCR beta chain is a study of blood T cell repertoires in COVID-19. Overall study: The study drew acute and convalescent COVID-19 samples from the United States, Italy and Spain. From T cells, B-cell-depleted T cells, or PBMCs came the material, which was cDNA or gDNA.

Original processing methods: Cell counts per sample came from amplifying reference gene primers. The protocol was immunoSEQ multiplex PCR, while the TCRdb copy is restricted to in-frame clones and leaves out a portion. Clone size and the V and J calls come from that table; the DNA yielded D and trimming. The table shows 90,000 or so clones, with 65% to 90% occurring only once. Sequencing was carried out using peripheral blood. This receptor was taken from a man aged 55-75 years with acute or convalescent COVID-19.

CDR3 sequence: CAWSPQTGEGQPQHF. For the CDR3, the DNA is TGTGCCTGGAGTCCCCAGACAGGGGAGGGTCAGCCCCAGCATTTT. The rearrangement uses TRBV30 and TRBJ1-5; TRBD1 agrees at 8 bases. The J segment lost 6 bases and the V segment lost 2 bases, leaving 9 bases of the junction unmatched. The CDR3 extends over 15 amino acids. Germline values: CDR1 GTSNPN, CDR2 SVGIG (reference sequence).